These 5 T cell receptor beta chains were sequenced from one sample in a study of T cell repertoires in cytomegalovirus infection. TCRdb reprocessed the reads via MiXCR and lists one record per CDR3 protein. The profile shows around 300,000 distinct CDR3 sequences, about 25% of them singletons. Their antigen targets remain unknown. Sequences were derived from cultured PBMCs, sampled from culture after CMV antigen stimulation. These receptors were taken from a human donor in good health (CMV status not recorded). Some clones in this sample may be carry-over from other donors' samples.

This clonotype was seen a handful of times. The chain links TRBV6-1 to TRBJ1-2, with a possible D match to TRBD1 (5 bases). Germline V CDR1 and CDR2: MNHNS, SASEGT. The V gene lost 2 bases and the J gene lost 6 bases, with 22 bases spanning the gap. The CDR3 has 17 residues. CDR3 sequence (DNA): TGTGCCAGCAGTGAACGGGGCCGATCGTGGACGAGAGATGGCTACACCTTC. It specifies CASSERGRSWTRDGYTF.

The J gene is TRBJ2-5, the V gene TRBV30; 11 bases line up with TRBD2. V lost 1 base to trimming and J lost 5 bases; unmatched junction nucleotides: 15. Germline V lookup: CDR1 GTSNPN, CDR2 SVGIG (reference sequence). The CDR3 spans 18 residues. CDR3 DNA sequence: TGTGCCTGGAGTGGGGGGTTAACTAGCGGGAGTTTTGGGGAGACCCAGTACTTC. It translates to CAWSGGLTSGSFGETQYF.

This clonotype was recorded a few times. The chain is built from TRBV6-2 or TRBV6-3 and TRBJ2-2, with a weak D call TRBD2 (6 bases). Germline V lookup: CDR1 MNHEY, CDR2 SVGEGT. This CDR3 spans 13 amino acids. The V gene lost 6 bases and the J gene lost 6 bases, with 11 bases spanning the gap. The CDR3: CASRRELAGELFF. In nucleotides, the CDR3 is TGTGCCAGCAGACGGGAGCTGGCCGGGGAGCTGTTTTTT.

The V gene is TRBV7-6, the J gene TRBJ1-1; D is possibly TRBD1 (5 bases). The CDR3 consists of 14 residues. V dropped 3 bases and J dropped 3 bases, with 11 bases sitting between them. Germline CDR1 SGHVS, CDR2 FNYEAQ. The CDR3 protein is CASSFLGGDTEAFF. The CDR3 nucleotides read TGTGCCAGCAGCTTCCTTGGGGGGGACACTGAAGCTTTCTTT. The whole variable domain, filled in from reference TRBV7-6 and TRBJ1-1, reads GAGVSQSPRYKVTKRGQDVALRCDPISGHVSLYWYRQALGQGPEFLTYFNYEAQQDKSGLPNDRFSAERPEGSISTLTIQRTEQRDSAMYRCASSFLGGDTEAFFGQGTRLTVV.

The rearrangement links TRBV7-8 to TRBJ2-7, with TRBD2 matching over 7 bases. The CDR3 runs to 14 residues. Germline CDR1 is SGHVS and CDR2 is FQNEAQ. V lost 1 base to trimming and J lost 4 bases; unmatched junction nucleotides: 4. The CDR3 sequence: CASSLGLAAYEQYF. The CDR3 coding sequence is TGTGCCAGCAGCTTAGGGCTAGCGGCTTACGAGCAGTACTTC.